The present TCR beta chain was sequenced within a study of T-cell reconstitution after alpha-beta-depleted transplantation in children. This CDR3 has 16 residues. V was trimmed by 4 bases and J by 5 bases, leaving 21 bases between them. Germline values: CDR1 SGHRS, CDR2 YFSETQ. This sample's TCRbeta library carried unique molecular identifier barcodes. TCRdb itself ran the PCR reads through MiXCR, one entry per CDR3 protein. The sample lists a few hundred thousand distinct CDR3 sequences, 9.7% occurring once. This chain connects TRBV5-1 to TRBJ2-5; D is unclear. The material sequenced was PBMCs from the stem cell graft donor, taken from the stem cell graft. This TCR derives from a human donor who donated a stem cell graft to a child with SCID. The CDR3 loop reads CASSPLLSRPWETQYF. Here the CDR3 DNA reads TGCGCCAGCAGCCCCCTCCTGAGCCGCCCTTGGGAGACCCAGTACTTC.